Here is one T cell receptor beta chain with its context. Its antigen remains unknown. The source of the sample is a study of response to subunit inactivated influenza vaccine. Notes on the study in general: It was the authors' suggestion that each seasonal influenza vaccination recruits few new T cells.

TCRdb re-derived calls from the RT-PCR reads in MiXCR, one entry per CDR3 protein. The sample consists of about 650,000 distinct CDR3 sequences, 13% to 15% of them appearing once. This CDR3 spans 15 amino acids. Deletions cut 3 bases from V and 0 bases from J, with 9 bases between. Germline CDR1 reads ENHRY; CDR2 reads SYGVKD. The chain carries TRBV10-3 and TRBJ2-1; weak D call: TRBD1 (6 bases). This receptor was obtained from a man aged 45-65 years who received an inactivated influenza vaccine. The sample in question was PBMCs from blood, obtained 14 to 15 days before vaccination. CDR3 nucleotide sequence: TGTGCCATCAGTGACGGGACACTCTCCTACAATGAGCAGTTCTTC. Its translation is CAISDGTLSYNEQFF.